Below are 20 T cell receptor beta chains sequenced from a single sample in a study of shared clonotypes between healthy human individuals. Clones were read by immunoSEQ multiplex PCR, and TCRdb kept only the in-frame ones, dropping some. This table has more than 850,000 clones, more than 75% appearing once. The sequenced sample was memory CD4+ T cells from PBMCs. Subset meaning: CD45RA-negative fraction. The receptor set was obtained from a man younger than 35 in good health. Some clones in this sample may be carry-over from other donors' samples.

CDR3 in amino acids: CASSSRNTGELFF. As DNA, the CDR3 is TGTGCCAGCAGTTCGAGAAACACCGGGGAGCTGTTTTTT. This chain uses TRBV6-6 with TRBJ2-2; no definite D call. V was cut by 4 bases and J by 2 bases, with 5 bases left in between. Germline lookup yields CDR1 MNHNY and CDR2 SVGAGI (reference sequence). This CDR3 has 13 amino acids.

This clone came up a few times. This sample includes further DNA sequences coding for the same CDR3. This chain joins TRBV20-1 and TRBJ2-1, with D maybe TRBD2 (5 bases). The CDR3 has 11 amino acids. Germline V CDR1 and CDR2: DFQATT, SNEGSKA (reference sequence). Trimming shortened V by 5 bases and J by 4 bases, and 6 bases separated the two germline ends. Here the CDR3 reads CSARGYNEQFF. CDR3 coding DNA: TGCAGTGCTCGAGGGTACAATGAGCAGTTCTTC.

The chain employs TRBV5-1 and TRBJ2-5; D perhaps matches TRBD1 (6 bases). Trimming left V 0 bases short and J 5 bases short, with 20 bases between. Germline V gene lookup returns CDR1 SGHRS and CDR2 YFSETQ. The CDR3 covers 17 residues. The CDR3 is CASSLAGQGSPWETQYF. In DNA, the CDR3 is TGCGCCAGCAGCTTGGCCGGGCAGGGGAGTCCTTGGGAGACCCAGTACTTC.

CDR3 sequence: CASSPGGLAMLETQYF. CDR3 DNA sequence: TGTGCCAGCAGTCCCGGGGGGCTAGCGATGTTAGAGACCCAGTACTTC. This sequence joins TRBV9 and TRBJ2-5, with D possibly TRBD2 on 7 matching bases. V was cut by 5 bases and J by 4 bases, with 21 bases left in between. This CDR3 contains 16 residues. The germline V gene encodes CDR1 SGDLS and CDR2 YYNGEE.

This chain links TRBV6-1 with TRBJ1-1; unclear D gene. V lost 4 bases, J lost 4 bases, and 13 bases lay in between. Germline V gene lookup returns CDR1 MNHNS and CDR2 SASEGT. This CDR3 has 14 residues. The CDR3 DNA sequence: TGTGCCAGCAGTGGACGCATGAGGTGCACTGAAGCTTTCTTT. Protein sequence: CASSGRMRCTEAFF.

The chain recombines TRBV30 with TRBJ1-2, with TRBD1 as a possible D gene (5 bases). Germline assignment: CDR1 GTSNPN and CDR2 SVGIG (reference sequence). There are 12 residues in the CDR3. Trimming stripped 4 bases from V and 5 bases from J, with 11 bases between. CDR3 sequence (DNA): TGTGCCTGGAAACCAGGGAGGTATGGCTACACCTTC. The encoded protein is CAWKPGRYGYTF.

This clone was counted a single time. The rearrangement links TRBV5-1 to TRBJ1-4, with D possibly matching TRBD1 (5 bases). The V end lost 3 bases, the J end lost 8 bases, and 17 bases lay between the germline ends. This CDR3 spans 15 amino acids. Germline CDR1 reads SGHRS; CDR2 reads YFSETQ. The CDR3 nucleotides read TGCGCCAGCAGCTCGCAGGGTTCCCCGAGGGAAAAACTGTTTTTT. Protein product: CASSSQGSPREKLFF.

The rearrangement joins TRBV27 to TRBJ2-1; TRBD1 aligns across 7 bases. The CDR3 covers 16 residues. Trimming cost V 4 bases and J 2 bases; bases outside gene matches: 8. Germline CDR1 reads MNHEY; CDR2 reads SMNVEV (reference sequence). The CDR3, as DNA: TGTGCCAGCAGTTCTAGGACACAGGGGCCCTACAATGAGCAGTTCTTC. Its translation: CASSSRTQGPYNEQFF.

V is TRBV7-2 and J is TRBJ1-1; TRBD1 is a possible D gene (5 bases). The CDR3 contains 15 residues. Germline V CDR1 and CDR2: SGHTA, FQGNSA. Trimming removed 5 bases at V and 0 bases at J, with 13 bases between. CDR3 residues: CASSRDGYMNTEAFF. CDR3 bases: TGTGCCAGCAGCCGGGACGGCTACATGAACACTGAAGCTTTCTTT.

This clone was found a few times. This chain links TRBV7-2 with TRBJ1-2, with TRBD1 matching 9 bases. Germline V gives CDR1 SGHTA, CDR2 FQGNSA. V was pared by 5 bases and J by 6 bases, with 13 bases of the junction left unmatched. This CDR3 spans 16 amino acids. The CDR3 nucleotides read TGTGCCAGCAGCCCCAGGACAGGGGAGAAAGTAGATGGCTACACCTTC. Protein product: CASSPRTGEKVDGYTF.

As concerns this clone: This may come from a read error, since a much larger clone is one base off. Other DNA sequences of this sample code for an identical CDR3. V usage is TRBV2 and J usage is TRBJ1-1, with a weak D call TRBD1 (6 bases). This CDR3 is built from 13 residues. Trimming shortened V by 5 bases and J by 1 base, and 8 bases separated the two germline ends. Germline V gene lookup returns CDR1 SNHLY and CDR2 FYNNEI. The CDR3 here is CASSLQGNTEAFF. The DNA of the CDR3 is TGTGCCAGCAGTTTACAGGGGAACACTGAAGCTTTCTTT.

The chain employs TRBV5-6 and TRBJ1-1; unclear D gene. Trimming cost V 0 bases and J 2 bases, with 11 bases left between them. Germline values: CDR1 SGHDT, CDR2 YYEEEE. This CDR3 comprises 15 residues. CDR3 in amino acids: CASSLDPRLNTEAFF. CDR3 nucleotides: TGTGCCAGCAGCTTGGACCCGAGACTCAACACTGAAGCTTTCTTT.

The chain links TRBV14 to TRBJ1-1, with 9 positions matching TRBD1. Germline CDR1 is SGHDN and CDR2 is FVKESK. V dropped 4 bases and J dropped 6; count of bases not matched to a gene: 12. The CDR3 sequence is 16 residues long. The CDR3 spells CASSRSLGQGKPEAFF. As DNA, the CDR3 is TGTGCCAGCAGCCGATCTCTGGGACAGGGAAAACCTGAAGCTTTCTTT.

The chain joins TRBV9 to TRBJ1-3; D remains unclear. The CDR3 sequence is 15 residues long. The V and J ends lost 0 bases and 0 bases respectively, with 7 bases between them. Looked up from germline, CDR1 is SGDLS and CDR2 is YYNGEE. This CDR3 reads CASSVAEYSGNTIYF. The CDR3 DNA follows: TGTGCCAGCAGCGTAGCTGAGTACTCTGGAAACACCATATATTTT.

The V gene is TRBV2, the J gene TRBJ1-5, with D unclear. The germline V gene has CDR1 SNHLY and CDR2 FYNNEI. There are 14 residues in the CDR3. Deletions cut 5 bases from V and 4 bases from J, with 12 bases between. CDR3 nucleotides: TGTGCCAGCAGTCAAGGACGGAATAATCAGCCCCAGCATTTT. It codes for CASSQGRNNQPQHF.

As concerns this clone: The junction departs from germline at one end; a sequencing error may be responsible. The chain combines TRBV15 with TRBJ1-1; 7 bases match TRBD1. Germline CDR1 LNHNV, CDR2 YYDKDF (reference sequence). The CDR3 covers 14 residues. In DNA, the CDR3 is TGTGCCACCAGCGGAGACAGGGTAGTCACTGAAGCTTTCTTT. This codes for CATSGDRVVTEAFF.

J is TRBJ2-5 and V is TRBV5-5; D possibly matches TRBD1 or TRBD2 (5 bases each). In germline, CDR1 is SGHKS, CDR2 YYEKEE (reference sequence). The CDR3 consists of 14 residues. V was trimmed by 4 bases and J by 5 bases, leaving 15 bases between them. The CDR3 sequence is CASSPRVGRETQYF. The CDR3 DNA reads as TGTGCCAGCAGCCCGCGGGTGGGGCGGGAGACCCAGTACTTC. The variable domain in full, with the rest retrieved from reference TRBV5-5 and TRBJ2-5, is DAGVTQSPTHLIKTRGQQVTLRCSPISGHKSVSWYQQVLGQGPQFIFQYYEKEERGRGNFPDRFSARQFPNYSSELNVNALLLGDSALYLCASSPRVGRETQYFGPGTRLLVL.

This chain uses TRBV11-1 with TRBJ2-1; 8 nucleotides align to TRBD1. The germline V gene encodes CDR1 SGHAT and CDR2 FQDESV (reference sequence). CDR3 size: 14 residues. The junction had 5 bases not matched to a gene; V was cut back by 5 bases and J by 5 bases. The DNA of the CDR3 is TGTGCCAGCAGCCCGAGGACAGGGAACAATGAGCAGTTCTTC. Translating gives CASSPRTGNNEQFF.

DNA for the CDR3: TGTGCCAGCAGCTTTGGACCGGAAAACACCGGGGAGCTGTTTTTT. This codes for CASSFGPENTGELFF. The rearrangement uses TRBV5-5 and TRBJ2-2; D ambiguous. Germline V gives CDR1 SGHKS, CDR2 YYEKEE (reference sequence). Trimming left V 2 bases short and J 2 bases short, with 10 bases between. This CDR3 has 15 amino acids.

This chain connects TRBV7-9 to TRBJ1-5, with no clear D. V lost 4 bases and J lost 6, with 10 bases in between. Per germline, CDR1 SEHNR and CDR2 FQNEAQ (reference sequence). CDR3 length equals 13 residues. CDR3 nucleotide sequence: TGTGCCAGCAGCTCTGACGCCGTTCAGCCCCAGCATTTT. The encoded protein is CASSSDAVQPQHF. Complete variable domain (other parts from reference TRBV7-9 and TRBJ1-5): DTGVSQNPRHKITKRGQNVTFRCDPISEHNRLYWYRQTLGQGPEFLTYFQNEAQLEKSRLLSDRFSAERPKGSFSTLEIQRTEQGDSAMYLCASSSDAVQPQHFGDGTRLSIL.